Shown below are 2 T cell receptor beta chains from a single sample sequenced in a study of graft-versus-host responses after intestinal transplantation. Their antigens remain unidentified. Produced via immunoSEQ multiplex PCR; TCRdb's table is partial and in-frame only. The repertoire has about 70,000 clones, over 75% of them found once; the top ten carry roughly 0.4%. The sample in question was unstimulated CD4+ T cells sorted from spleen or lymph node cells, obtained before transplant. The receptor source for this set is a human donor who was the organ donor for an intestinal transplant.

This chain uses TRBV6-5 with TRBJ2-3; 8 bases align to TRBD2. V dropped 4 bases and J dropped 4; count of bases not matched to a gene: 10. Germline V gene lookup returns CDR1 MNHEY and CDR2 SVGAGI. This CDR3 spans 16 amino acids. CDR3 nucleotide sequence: TGTGCCAGCAGTTCCACCGGGACTAGAGGCTCAGATACGCAGTATTTT. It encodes CASSSTGTRGSDTQYF.

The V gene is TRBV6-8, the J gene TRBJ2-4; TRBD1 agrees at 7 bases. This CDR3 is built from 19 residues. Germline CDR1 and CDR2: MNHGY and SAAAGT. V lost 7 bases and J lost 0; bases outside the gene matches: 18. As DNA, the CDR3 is TGTGCCAGCAAATTACCCGGGACAGCCCTGAGGCTAGCCAAAAACATTCAGTACTTC. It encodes CASKLPGTALRLAKNIQYF.